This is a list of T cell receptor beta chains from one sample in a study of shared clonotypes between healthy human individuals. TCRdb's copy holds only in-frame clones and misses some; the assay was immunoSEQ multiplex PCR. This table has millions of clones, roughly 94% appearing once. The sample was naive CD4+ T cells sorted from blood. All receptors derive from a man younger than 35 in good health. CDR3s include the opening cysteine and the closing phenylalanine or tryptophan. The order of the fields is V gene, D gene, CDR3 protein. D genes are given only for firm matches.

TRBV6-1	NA	CASSENLAQYTEAFF
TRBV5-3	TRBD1	CARSLRQGAFNYGYTF
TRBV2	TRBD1	CASGTGLDQPQHF
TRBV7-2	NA	CASSLGTQLLRWAFF
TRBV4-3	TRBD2	CASSQVRGGTQYF
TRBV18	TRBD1	CASSQTGDQPQHF
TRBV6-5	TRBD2	CASSPRGGADTQYF
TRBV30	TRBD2	CAWKLAVSTDTQYF
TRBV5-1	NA	CASSLEGSNEQFF
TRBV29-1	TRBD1	CSGLGQGDTEAFF
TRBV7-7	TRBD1	CASSAGTGNTGELFF
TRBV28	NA	CASSLGFPSYEQYF
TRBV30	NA	CAWSPRTGPQHF
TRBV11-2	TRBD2	CASSSRLAGGTGELFF
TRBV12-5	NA	CASGLVQSGPRNTEAFF
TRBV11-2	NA	CASSLGPAEAQYF
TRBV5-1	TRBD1	CASSLTGTGLSASTDTQYF
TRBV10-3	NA	CAISAGRTMEFQYF
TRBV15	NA	CATSRDTLLGPPYPETQYF
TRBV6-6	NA	CASSLGDTEAFF
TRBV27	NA	CASLPRAGVYGYTF
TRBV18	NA	CASSQVYLDMETQYF
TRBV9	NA	CASSVGVWGYGYTF
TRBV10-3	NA	CAISESSGIDEQFF
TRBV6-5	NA	CASSYSTSGGEKLFF
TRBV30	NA	CAWRVEGPGLGSPLHF
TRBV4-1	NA	CASSQDRPGISTDTQYF
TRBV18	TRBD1	CASSPLEQGIEQYF
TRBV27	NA	CASSLVGDGVYGYTF
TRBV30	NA	CAWMPLDGGAYNEQFF
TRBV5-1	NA	CASSLTSSDYNEQFF
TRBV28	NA	CASRTGDTSYEQYF
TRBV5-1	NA	CASSLDRANYGYTF
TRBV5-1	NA	CASSSNSGNTIYF
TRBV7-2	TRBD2	CASRQGGRGETQYF
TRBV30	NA	CAWSGVNEQFF
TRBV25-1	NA	CASSALGTKPNF
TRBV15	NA	CATSRGPGAREETQYF
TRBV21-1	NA	CASSLPRRRGNQPQHF
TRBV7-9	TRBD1	CASSPGQVSSGANVLTF
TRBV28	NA	CASSPNRNTGELFF
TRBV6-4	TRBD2	CASRRTSGSYEQYF
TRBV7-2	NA	CASSQRVGRYNSPLHF
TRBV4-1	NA	CASSQDATGADTQYF
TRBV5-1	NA	CASSFGQLQETQYF
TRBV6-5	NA	CASSYSRGGNTEAFF
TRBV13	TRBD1	CASSLGRGTGYTF